The 32 T cell receptor beta chains given below trace back to one sample, sequenced in a study of CD8+ T cells in alopecia areata. Treatment meaning: oral pan-JAK inhibitor, 5-10 mg twice daily. Extracted RNA was reverse transcribed into cDNA, the sequencing template. Only in-frame clones appear in the TCRdb table, and some are missing; sequencing was by immunoSEQ multiplex PCR. This table holds fewer than 150,000 clones, 50% to 65% found once. Sequenced material: CD4+ T cells sorted from blood, taken at week 24, from a patient treated with tofacitinib. The receptors were gathered from a human donor with alopecia areata.

The gene calls are TRBV30 and TRBJ2-7; D is possibly TRBD1 (8 bases). CDR1 GTSNPN and CDR2 SVGIG come from the germline V gene (reference sequence). This CDR3 contains 14 residues. V was pared by 1 base and J by 7 bases, with 17 bases between. The CDR3 here is CAWSGQGRAREQYF. As DNA, the CDR3 is TGTGCCTGGAGTGGACAGGGGAGGGCTCGGGAGCAGTACTTC.

The CDR3, as DNA: TGCGCCAGCAGCCAAGACTATGCCCCGGAGACCCAGTACTTC. Its translation is CASSQDYAPETQYF. The chain joins TRBV4-3 to TRBJ2-5, with D hard to call. The CDR3 length is 14 residues. Trimming took off 0 bases at V and 5 bases at J, with 10 bases between the two ends. Looked up from germline, CDR1 is LGHNA and CDR2 is YSLEER.

V gene TRBV6-4 combines with J gene TRBJ1-2; no clear D gene. Germline loops: CDR1 MRHNA, CDR2 SNTAGT. The CDR3 is 15 amino acids. Trimming pared 0 bases from V and 4 bases from J, leaving 12 bases between. CDR3: CASSDSIAAPYGYTF. For the CDR3, the DNA is TGTGCCAGCAGTGACTCGATCGCGGCGCCCTATGGCTACACCTTC.

The chain is built from TRBV6-5 and TRBJ2-7; 7 bases agree with TRBD2. V was pared by 5 bases and J by 6 bases, with 4 bases of the junction left unmatched. Per the germline V gene, CDR1 is MNHEY and CDR2 is SVGAGI. The CDR3 runs 12 residues. The CDR3, as DNA: TGTGCCAGCAGTACCGAGCGGGGCGAGCAGTACTTC. This encodes CASSTERGEQYF.

This clone turned up a few times. The V gene is TRBV5-1, the J gene TRBJ2-7; 7 nucleotides line up with TRBD2. CDR3 length: 14 amino acids. V lost 4 bases and J lost 6; bases outside the gene matches: 10. Germline CDR1 SGHRS, CDR2 YFSETQ. The CDR3 protein is CASSKIAGVAEQYF. Here the CDR3 DNA reads TGCGCCAGCAGCAAAATTGCGGGGGTTGCCGAGCAGTACTTC.

This clone has just a few counts. CDR3 DNA sequence: TGCAGCGTTGAAGCTGAGACTGAAGCTTTCTTT. This sequence encodes CSVEAETEAFF. The chain carries TRBV29-1 and TRBJ1-1; D is undetermined. Germline V gene sequence: CDR1 SQVTM, CDR2 ANQGSEA. The germline V and J ends were trimmed by 1 base and 5 bases, with 5 bases remaining between them. The CDR3 has 11 amino acids.

J is TRBJ1-6 and V is TRBV9; D is undetermined. With 3 bases removed from V and 6 bases from J, the gap between germline ends came to 10 bases. CDR1 is SGDLS, CDR2 YYNGEE, per germline. The CDR3 is made up of 14 amino acids. CDR3 region: CASSAVGGNSPLHF. CDR3 nucleotide sequence: TGTGCCAGCAGCGCCGTCGGCGGTAATTCACCCCTCCACTTT.

The V call is TRBV2, the J call TRBJ2-5; D possibly uses TRBD1 or TRBD2 (5 bases each). The germline gives CDR1 SNHLY, CDR2 FYNNEI. CDR3 length: 12 residues. V was trimmed by 6 bases and J by 11 bases, leaving 16 bases between them. CDR3 residues: CASRRALGEQYF. Written as DNA, the CDR3 is TGTGCCAGCAGGAGGGCCCTGGGGGAGCAGTACTTC.

This rearrangement joins TRBV7-9 to TRBJ2-2; the match to TRBD2 covers 8 bases. This CDR3 contains 15 residues. Per germline, CDR1 SEHNR and CDR2 FQNEAQ (reference sequence). Germline trimming cut 4 bases from V and 3 bases from J; bases unmatched to any gene: 4. The CDR3 DNA reads TGTGCCAGCAGCTCAACTAGCGGCTACACCGGGGAGCTGTTTTTT. Amino acid sequence: CASSSTSGYTGELFF.

This clone occurred a few times. The J gene is TRBJ1-5, the V gene TRBV18, with TRBD1 matching over 10 bases. With 3 bases clipped from V and 5 bases from J, the junction kept 1 base outside the gene matches. The CDR3 has 14 residues. CDR1 is KGHSH, CDR2 LQKENI, per germline. CDR3 in DNA: TGTGCCAGCTCACCTGGACAGGGGGATCAGCCCCAGCATTTT. Its protein is CASSPGQGDQPQHF.

In this sample, this clone turned up a few times. The chain joins TRBV29-1 to TRBJ2-7, with D unclear. V lost 4 bases to trimming and J lost 5 bases, with 9 bases between them. Germline CDR1 reads SQVTM; CDR2 reads ANQGSEA. There are 11 residues in the CDR3. This CDR3 reads CSVGRTDEQYF. CDR3 DNA: TGCAGCGTTGGACGGACCGACGAGCAGTACTTC.

The CDR3 here is CAWSAADTQYF. The CDR3 coding sequence is TGTGCCTGGAGTGCAGCAGATACGCAGTATTTT. This chain joins TRBV30 and TRBJ2-3; no clear D gene. The CDR3 runs to 11 residues. V was cut by 1 base and J by 4 bases, with 3 bases left in between. Germline V gives CDR1 GTSNPN, CDR2 SVGIG (reference sequence).

The chain recombines TRBV10-3 with TRBJ2-3; weak D call: TRBD1 (6 bases). Deletions cut 10 bases from V and 0 bases from J, with 11 bases between. Germline CDR1 and CDR2: ENHRY and SYGVKD. This CDR3 region has 13 residues. The CDR3 nucleotides read TGTGCCACGACAGGAGATAGCACAGATACGCAGTATTTT. Protein sequence: CATTGDSTDTQYF.

The CDR3 here is CASSPSSDQPQHF. In DNA form, the CDR3 reads TGTGCCAGCAGCCCCTCGTCTGATCAGCCCCAGCATTTT. This chain joins TRBV7-9 and TRBJ1-5; D is unresolved. The CDR3 is made up of 13 amino acids. The germline gives CDR1 SEHNR, CDR2 FQNEAQ (reference sequence). V was shortened by 5 bases and J by 5 bases, with 10 bases between the two germline ends.

V gene TRBV4-1 combines with J gene TRBJ1-6; a weak D match, TRBD1 (6 bases). V was pared by 0 bases and J by 10 bases, with 19 bases between. Germline-derived CDR1 and CDR2 are MGHRA and YSYEKL. The CDR3 is 17 amino acids. The CDR3 DNA reads as TGCGCCAGCAGCCAAGATAGTGGGGGCCTTGTTTGGTCACCCCTCCACTTT. This gives the protein CASSQDSGGLVWSPLHF.

The CDR3 sequence: CASSPRQGAGPQHF. CDR3 bases: TGTGCCAGCAGTCCCCGACAGGGGGCAGGGCCCCAGCATTTT. V gene TRBV27 combines with J gene TRBJ1-5, with 10 bases matching TRBD1. CDR1 and CDR2 from the germline V gene are MNHEY and SMNVEV (reference sequence). CDR3 length equals 14 residues. V dropped 5 bases and J dropped 9; count of bases not matched to a gene: 7.

This chain connects TRBV4-3 to TRBJ2-1; D is uncertain. CDR3 length equals 15 residues. Germline CDR1 and CDR2: LGHNA and YSLEER. V lost 1 base and J 8 bases, leaving 15 bases between the germline ends. CDR3 nucleotides: TGCGCCAGCAGCCAAGGCATCCGTAGGGTTTATGAGCAGTTCTTC. Translation gives CASSQGIRRVYEQFF.

The V call is TRBV10-3, the J call TRBJ2-1; D not certain. Trimming left V 4 bases short and J 4 bases short, with 11 bases between. The CDR3 is made up of 14 amino acids. Germline loops: CDR1 ENHRY, CDR2 SYGVKD. Written as DNA, the CDR3 is TGTGCCATCAGTGGGCGAGATACGTACAATGAGCAGTTCTTC. Residues: CAISGRDTYNEQFF.

This clone was seen a handful of times. The chain uses TRBV29-1 and TRBJ2-7; D is unresolved. The CDR3 is 11 amino acids. Germline V gene sequence: CDR1 SQVTM, CDR2 ANQGSEA. V lost 7 bases and J 3 bases, leaving 10 bases between the germline ends. The CDR3 region is CSASDFYEQYF. The CDR3 DNA follows: TGCAGCGCTTCAGATTTCTACGAGCAGTACTTC.

This clone was seen a handful of times. The rearrangement uses TRBV29-1 and TRBJ2-7, with D perhaps TRBD2 (6 bases). This CDR3 has 14 amino acids. V was shortened by 6 bases and J by 0 bases, with 15 bases between the two germline ends. Germline assignment: CDR1 SQVTM and CDR2 ANQGSEA. CDR3 region: CSVFDSGSSYEQYF. CDR3 DNA: TGCAGCGTCTTTGACTCCGGGAGCTCCTACGAGCAGTACTTC.

The chain uses TRBV4-1 and TRBJ1-2; the match to TRBD1 covers 9 bases. Germline V gene data show CDR1 as MGHRA and CDR2 as YSYEKL. The trim removed 6 bases at V and 4 bases at J, leaving 9 bases unmatched. This CDR3 is 15 amino acids long. The CDR3 region has the DNA TGCGCCAGCAGGTCCGGACAGGGGCGTCGCTATGGCTACACCTTC. It translates to CASRSGQGRRYGYTF.

CDR3 sequence: CASSPRGGRVVLSGANVLTF. The CDR3, as DNA: TGTGCCAGCAGCCCCCGAGGGGGAAGGGTCGTGCTCTCTGGGGCCAACGTCCTGACTTTC. This chain joins TRBV5-4 and TRBJ2-6; possible D gene TRBD1, 6 bases. V was cut by 4 bases and J by 0 bases, with 23 bases left in between. The V gene's germline CDR1 is SGHNT and CDR2 YYREEE (reference sequence). The CDR3 is 20 amino acids.

The chain uses TRBV27 and TRBJ2-6, with D hard to call. This CDR3 is built from 15 residues. Germline CDR1 reads MNHEY; CDR2 reads SMNVEV (reference sequence). V was clipped by 3 bases and J by 2 bases, with 8 bases between them. CDR3 coding DNA: TGTGCCAGCAGTTTCTGGGGAACTGGGGCCAACGTCCTGACTTTC. Translation: CASSFWGTGANVLTF. Together with reference TRBV27 and TRBJ2-6, the CDR3 gives the full variable domain: EAQVTQNPRYLITVTGKKLTVTCSQNMNHEYMSWYRQDPGLGLRQIYYSMNVEVTDKGDVPEGYKVSRKEKRNFPLILESPSPNQTSLYFCASSFWGTGANVLTFGAGSRLTVL.

This chain connects TRBV25-1 to TRBJ2-1, with 10 bases matching TRBD1. Germline V CDR1 and CDR2: MGHDK, SYGVNS. Losses at the gene ends were 4 bases for V and 5 bases for J; bases not matched to a gene: 2. The CDR3 loop spans 14 amino acids. The CDR3 region is CASSGTGGNNEQFF. DNA of the CDR3: TGTGCCAGCAGTGGGACAGGGGGTAACAATGAGCAGTTCTTC.

The V call is TRBV18, the J call TRBJ1-2; possible D gene TRBD1, 5 bases. V shed 3 bases and J shed 7 bases, with 15 bases lying between them. CDR1 and CDR2 from the germline V gene are KGHSH and LQKENI. CDR3 size: 14 residues. In nucleotides, the CDR3 is TGTGCCAGCTCACCCCCGGGGACCCCAGCTGGCTACACCTTC. Protein: CASSPPGTPAGYTF.

The CDR3 region has the DNA TGTGCCAGCAGTCCCTCTCCCATGCCAGGGGAGACCCAGTACTTC. The encoded protein is CASSPSPMPGETQYF. This chain links TRBV27 with TRBJ2-5; the D gene is possibly TRBD1 (5 bases). V lost 5 bases to trimming and J lost 5 bases, with 18 bases between them. This CDR3 contains 15 residues. Per the germline V gene, CDR1 is MNHEY and CDR2 is SMNVEV (reference sequence).

The V call is TRBV29-1, the J call TRBJ1-1, with unresolved D. This CDR3 has 10 residues. V gave up 3 bases and J gave up 11 bases, with 10 bases separating them. Germline CDR1 and CDR2: SQVTM and ANQGSEA. CDR3 DNA sequence: TGCAGCGTTGAGGTTGGAGATGCTTTCTTT. This encodes CSVEVGDAFF.

This clone was counted between two and nine times. This chain links TRBV7-9 with TRBJ1-2; the D gene is possibly TRBD1 (5 bases). The CDR3 is 17 amino acids. Trimming removed 5 bases at V and 2 bases at J, with 21 bases between. Germline assignment: CDR1 SEHNR and CDR2 FQNEAQ (reference sequence). CDR3 bases: TGTGCCAGCAGCGGGGTCCGGGACCAGGGAGCCAACTATGGCTACACCTTC. This encodes CASSGVRDQGANYGYTF.

This chain connects TRBV5-4 to TRBJ1-5; D is perhaps TRBD1 (5 bases). Trimming stripped 5 bases from V and 3 bases from J, with 15 bases between. Germline V lookup: CDR1 SGHNT, CDR2 YYREEE (reference sequence). The CDR3 sequence is 15 residues long. CDR3 protein: CASSAGSRANQPQHF. In DNA, the CDR3 is TGTGCCAGCAGTGCAGGGAGTCGGGCCAATCAGCCCCAGCATTTT.

The chain couples TRBV6-5 to TRBJ1-2; D remains ambiguous. This CDR3 spans 15 amino acids. Germline V gene data show CDR1 as MNHEY and CDR2 as SVGAGI. Trimming removed 8 bases at V and 4 bases at J, with 20 bases between. The CDR3 protein is CASAGGRKTFYGYTF. The CDR3 DNA sequence: TGTGCCAGCGCGGGAGGCCGCAAGACCTTCTATGGCTACACCTTC.

The chain combines TRBV7-2 with TRBJ2-1; D possibly matches TRBD1 or TRBD2 (7 bases each). This CDR3 is 15 amino acids long. Trimming pared 4 bases from V and 7 bases from J, leaving 17 bases between. Germline loops: CDR1 SGHTA, CDR2 FQGNSA. The CDR3 DNA reads as TGTGCCAGCAGCTCCCCAGGGGGGGGGATGAATGAGCAGTTCTTC. As protein: CASSSPGGGMNEQFF.

The table lists this clone with a few counts. The chain joins TRBV29-1 to TRBJ1-5; unclear D gene. CDR1 is SQVTM and CDR2 is ANQGSEA in the germline V gene. This CDR3 is 13 amino acids long. V was shortened by 8 bases and J by 4 bases, with 15 bases between the two germline ends. For the CDR3, the DNA is TGCAGCCTACAACCGACGGGGAATCAGCCCCAGCATTTT. Translated, it gives CSLQPTGNQPQHF.